This T cell receptor beta chain was recovered during a study of early T cells in non-severe SARS-CoV-2 infection. At the level of the study: Alpha and beta chains were unpaired, from unsorted whole-blood bulk RNA.

Unique molecular identifiers were affixed to single, distinct cDNA molecules. TCRdb itself ran the 5' RACE reads through MiXCR, one entry per CDR3 protein. The sample holds 25,000 to 35,000 distinct CDR3 sequences, 5% to 6.5% seen once. This CDR3 contains 13 residues. From germline, CDR1 is SGHVS and CDR2 FNYEAQ. Points on this clonotype: The germline gene is not matched at one end of the junction; a read error may be the cause.

This chain joins TRBV7-6 and TRBJ2-5; the match to TRBD2 covers 9 bases. The TCR sequence derives from an adult who was a healthcare worker with PCR-confirmed SARS-CoV-2 infection or an uninfected control (not recorded which). Here the sequenced sample was whole blood, taken at baseline. The CDR3 bases are TGTGCCAGCAGCCTAGCGGGAAAAGAGACCCAGTACTTC. It is translated as CASSLAGKETQYF.